One T cell receptor (beta chain) is described in this entry. V lost 0 bases to trimming and J lost 5 bases; unmatched junction nucleotides: 14. The length of the CDR3 is 18 residues. Per the germline V gene, CDR1 is LGHNA and CDR2 is YSLEER. The source of the sample is a study of blood T cell repertoires in COVID-19. The protocol was immunoSEQ multiplex PCR, while the TCRdb copy is restricted to in-frame clones and leaves out a portion. Of around 290,000 clones detected, about 88% appear once; the ten largest clones hold around 2%. V gene TRBV4-3 combines with J gene TRBJ1-1; 8 bases are shared with TRBD1. What was sequenced was PBMCs or T cells enriched from blood (not recorded which). This clonotype originated in a woman aged 60-70 years in a cohort exposed to, infected with or recovered from COVID-19 (not recorded which). The CDR3 loop is CASSQDAGGFFAPTEAFF. The CDR3 DNA sequence: TGCGCCAGCAGCCAAGATGCAGGGGGCTTCTTTGCGCCGACTGAAGCTTTCTTT.